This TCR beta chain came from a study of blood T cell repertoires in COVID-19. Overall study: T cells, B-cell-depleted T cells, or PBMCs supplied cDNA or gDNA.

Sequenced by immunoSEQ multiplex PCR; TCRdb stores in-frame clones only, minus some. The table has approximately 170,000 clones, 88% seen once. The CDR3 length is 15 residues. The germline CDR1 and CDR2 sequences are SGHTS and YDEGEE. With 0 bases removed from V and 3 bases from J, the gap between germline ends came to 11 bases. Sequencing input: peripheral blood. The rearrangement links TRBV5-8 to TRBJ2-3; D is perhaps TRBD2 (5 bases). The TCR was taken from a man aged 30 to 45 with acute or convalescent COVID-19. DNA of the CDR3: TGTGCCAGCAGCTTGGGCGGGCGAGGGACAGATACGCAGTATTTT. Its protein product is CASSLGGRGTDTQYF.